This T cell receptor (beta chain) was obtained from a study of CD8+ T cells in alopecia areata. Study background: Scoring of severity for treated patients was based on percentage of affected scalp area. Overall study findings and caveats: As there was one nonresponder, how baseline CD8+ expansion relates to response remains uncertain. Researchers report lesional scalp, most notably alopecia totalis/universalis, outstripped normal scalp in clonality. Among the top 100, expanded CD8+ clones, as well as scalp clonality, were significantly decreased by tofacitinib.

Isolated RNA was reverse transcribed into cDNA used as the sequencing template. This table comes from immunoSEQ multiplex PCR, and its TCRdb copy is limited to in-frame clones, with some not included. The sample carries about 190,000 clones, roughly 66% recorded once. The CDR3 covers 15 residues. The germline CDR1 and CDR2 sequences are SGDLS and YYNGEE. V shed 2 bases and J shed 3 bases, with 12 bases lying between them. This clone was seen a handful of times. The target antigen is unknown. Regarding treatment: oral pan-JAK inhibitor, 5-10 mg twice daily. This sequence originates from a human donor with alopecia areata. V usage is TRBV9 and J usage is TRBJ2-1; D is undetermined. The sample in question was CD4+ T cells sorted from blood, obtained at week 24, from a patient treated with tofacitinib. Here the CDR3 DNA reads TGTGCCAGCAGCGTTATACCCAAGAACTACAATGAGCAGTTCTTC. Amino acids: CASSVIPKNYNEQFF.